These 30 T cell receptor beta chains were all obtained from the same sample, sequenced in a study of OX40 agonist ivuxolimab in advanced cancers. The protocol was immunoSEQ multiplex PCR, while the TCRdb copy is restricted to in-frame clones and leaves out a portion. The sample shows some 44,000 clones, about 85% of them seen only once. Sequenced here: CD4+ or CD8+ T cells sorted from blood, sampled in a trial of the OX40 agonist ivuxolimab. The receptor source for this set is an adult with an advanced solid tumor such as melanoma, head and neck, liver or kidney cancer.

This clone was seen more than once but under ten times. This rearrangement joins TRBV11-2 to TRBJ2-1, with 10 bases matching TRBD2. CDR3 length: 16 residues. The V and J ends lost 0 bases and 8 bases, in that order; junction bases with no gene match: 7. Per the germline V gene, CDR1 is SGHAT and CDR2 is FQNNGV. The CDR3 region is CASSLDLSGRAYEQFF. The CDR3 nucleotides read TGTGCCAGCAGCTTAGATCTGAGCGGGAGGGCCTATGAGCAGTTCTTC. The complete variable domain, with remaining parts taken from reference TRBV11-2 and TRBJ2-1, reads EAGVAQSPRYKIIEKRQSVAFWCNPISGHATLYWYQQILGQGPKLLIQFQNNGVVDDSQLPKDRFSAERLKGVDSTLKIQPAKLEDSAVYLCASSLDLSGRAYEQFFGPGTRLTVL.

The CDR3 here is CASSSQGYEQYF. Written as DNA, the CDR3 is TGCGCCAGCAGCTCCCAAGGGTACGAGCAGTACTTC. The rearrangement uses TRBV5-1 and TRBJ2-5; D gene unclear. The DNA end is more similar to TRBJ2-7, so the J call may be wrong. The V gene's germline CDR1 is SGHRS and CDR2 YFSETQ. There are 12 residues in the CDR3.

A few counts support this clone. The chain recombines TRBV11-3 with TRBJ1-1; perhaps TRBD1 as D (5 bases). This CDR3 has 15 residues. With 7 bases removed from V and 1 base from J, the gap between germline ends came to 16 bases. In germline, CDR1 is SGHNT, CDR2 YENEEA. CDR3 loop: CASTLLGTPNTEAFF. In nucleotides, the CDR3 is TGTGCCAGCACCCTCCTGGGGACTCCGAACACTGAAGCTTTCTTT.

The chain carries TRBV11-1 and TRBJ1-1; TRBD1 matches at 9 bases. V shed 1 base, J shed 1 base, and the junction held 4 bases outside the gene matches. Germline loops: CDR1 SGHAT, CDR2 FQDESV (reference sequence). This CDR3 contains 16 residues. This CDR3 reads CASSLGTGAGNTEAFF. The CDR3 DNA reads TGTGCCAGCAGCTTAGGGACAGGGGCCGGGAACACTGAAGCTTTCTTT.

The V call is TRBV28, the J call TRBJ2-7, with D uncertain. V lost 2 bases to trimming and J lost 4 bases, with 9 bases between them. Germline CDR1 MDHEN, CDR2 SYDVKM. The CDR3 extends over 13 amino acids. The CDR3 nucleotides are TGTGCCAGCAGTTTAGGCGGACCATACGAGCAGTACTTC. Translation gives CASSLGGPYEQYF. The full variable domain, with the rest looked up from reference TRBV28 and TRBJ2-7, is DVKVTQSSRYLVKRTGEKVFLECVQDMDHENMFWYRQDPGLGLRLIYFSYDVKMKEKGDIPEGYSVSREKKERFSLILESASTNQTSMYLCASSLGGPYEQYFGPGTRLTVT.

The genes are TRBV7-8 and TRBJ2-1; possibly TRBD2 for D (5 bases). This CDR3 is 18 amino acids long. The germline CDR1 and CDR2 sequences are SGHVS and FQNEAQ. Deletions cut 1 base from V and 3 bases from J, with 19 bases between. The chain's CDR3 is CASSLGTRRNRLYNEQFF. The DNA of the CDR3 is TGTGCCAGCAGCTTAGGCACTAGGAGGAACCGACTCTACAATGAGCAGTTCTTC.

This clone was seen a few times. This chain uses TRBV6-5 with TRBJ1-1; 7 bases map to TRBD1. CDR3 length: 14 residues. With 8 bases clipped from V and 7 bases from J, the junction kept 13 bases outside the gene matches. Germline CDR1 and CDR2: MNHEY and SVGAGI. CDR3 loop: CASGGLRGQDEAFF. In DNA, the CDR3 is TGTGCCAGCGGGGGCTTAAGGGGGCAGGATGAAGCTTTCTTT.

The chain couples TRBV15 to TRBJ2-7; D ambiguous. The germline gives CDR1 LNHNV, CDR2 YYDKDF (reference sequence). The CDR3 runs to 14 residues. V was clipped by 1 base and J by 6 bases, with 13 bases between them. The CDR3 DNA sequence: TGTGCCACCAGCAGAGGGGAAGGGAAGTCCGAGCAGTACTTC. The encoded protein is CATSRGEGKSEQYF.

This clone came up once. Other DNA sequences in this sample translate to the same CDR3. J is TRBJ1-3 and V is TRBV29-1; 7 bases map to TRBD1. The CDR3 sequence is 12 residues long. The germline V gene encodes CDR1 SQVTM and CDR2 ANQGSEA. The trim removed 6 bases at V and 2 bases at J, leaving 1 base unmatched. In nucleotides, the CDR3 is TGCAGCGTCGGGACAGCTGGAAACACCATATATTTT. It specifies CSVGTAGNTIYF.

The chain has TRBV9 and TRBJ2-7; D perhaps matches TRBD2 (6 bases). Germline-derived CDR1 and CDR2 are SGDLS and YYNGEE. This CDR3 comprises 15 residues. V was shortened by 3 bases and J by 0 bases, with 13 bases between the two germline ends. CDR3 nucleotide sequence: TGTGCCAGCAGCGCCGGGACTCACCTCTCCTACGAGCAGTACTTC. Residues: CASSAGTHLSYEQYF. Using reference TRBV9 and TRBJ2-7 for the parts outside the CDR3, the full variable domain is DSGVTQTPKHLITATGQRVTLRCSPRSGDLSVYWYQQSLDQGLQFLIQYYNGEERAKGNILERFSAQQFPDLHSELNLSSLELGDSALYFCASSAGTHLSYEQYFGPGTRLTVT.

This clone was picked up one time. The V gene is TRBV29-1, the J gene TRBJ2-7; D tentatively fits TRBD1 or TRBD2 (6 bases each). Germline assignment: CDR1 SQVTM and CDR2 ANQGSEA. This CDR3 is 19 amino acids long. The V end was cut by 0 bases, the J end by 3 bases, with 27 bases between. CDR3 amino acids: CSVEDLGGGSDSRRYEQYF. The CDR3 region has the DNA TGCAGCGTTGAAGATCTGGGGGGCGGATCGGACAGTCGCCGCTACGAGCAGTACTTC.

The gene calls are TRBV18 and TRBJ2-2, with 10 bases aligning to TRBD2. Germline assignment: CDR1 KGHSH and CDR2 LQKENI. V trimming: 4 bases; J trimming: 7 bases; junction bases outside the gene matches: 9. The CDR3 consists of 16 residues. CDR3 bases: TGTGCCAGCTCACTCTCTCCTAGCGGGAGCATCGGGGAGCTGTTTTTT. Translation: CASSLSPSGSIGELFF.

The chain employs TRBV7-9 and TRBJ2-7; 9 bases are shared with TRBD2. CDR1 is SEHNR and CDR2 is FQNEAQ in the germline V gene (reference sequence). The trim removed 5 bases at V and 6 bases at J, leaving 17 bases unmatched. The CDR3 is 17 amino acids. CDR3: CASSTRDGGRATPEQYF. The CDR3 bases are TGTGCCAGCAGCACGAGAGACGGCGGGAGGGCCACCCCCGAGCAGTACTTC.

V gene TRBV6-1 combines with J gene TRBJ2-7; D is unresolved. Deletions cut 3 bases from V and 3 bases from J, with 6 bases between. CDR1 is MNHNS and CDR2 is SASEGT in the germline V gene. The CDR3 contains 12 residues. The CDR3 sequence: CASSESGYEQYF. The CDR3 DNA reads TGTGCCAGCAGTGAGTCGGGCTACGAGCAGTACTTC.

The chain couples TRBV7-9 to TRBJ2-2; D is unresolved. V was trimmed by 5 bases and J by 3 bases, leaving 4 bases between them. This CDR3 spans 12 amino acids. The V gene's germline CDR1 is SEHNR and CDR2 FQNEAQ (reference sequence). CDR3 loop: CASSPYTGELFF. In DNA form, the CDR3 reads TGTGCCAGCAGCCCGTACACCGGGGAGCTGTTTTTT.

A remark on this clone: Germline is not matched at one junction end, which may reflect a read error. The V and J genes are TRBV25-1 and TRBJ1-1; 7 bases are a match to TRBD1. The CDR3 loop spans 15 amino acids. The germline gives CDR1 MGHDK, CDR2 SYGVNS. The CDR3: CASSELDREEAGIIF. The CDR3 nucleotides read TGTGCCAGCAGTGAACTAGACAGGGAAGAGGCAGGGATCATCTTT.

By proportion, this clone is medium-sized. The chain is built from TRBV2 and TRBJ2-7; D is possibly TRBD2 (7 bases). CDR3 length: 13 residues. The V end was cut by 8 bases, the J end by 7 bases, with 18 bases between. CDR1 and CDR2 (germline): SNHLY, FYNNEI. In nucleotides, the CDR3 is TGTGCCAGCGAGGTGTACGAGGGGGGGGAGCAGTACTTC. Residues: CASEVYEGGEQYF.

This clone was counted only a few times. Here the CDR3 DNA reads TGTGCCAGTGCAATAGCGGAAAGGTACAATGAGCAGTTCTTC. The encoded protein is CASAIAERYNEQFF. J is TRBJ2-1 and V is TRBV19, with TRBD2 as a possible D gene (6 bases). CDR1 LNHDA and CDR2 SQIVND come from the germline V gene (reference sequence). This CDR3 comprises 14 residues. With 8 bases removed from V and 4 bases from J, the gap between germline ends came to 15 bases.

The chain carries TRBV30 and TRBJ2-1; no definite D call. Between the trimmed V and J ends, which lost 0 bases and 9 bases, there was a span of 6 bases. The CDR3 spans 11 residues. CDR1 and CDR2 from the germline V gene are GTSNPN and SVGIG (reference sequence). The CDR3: CAWSVIREQFF. The CDR3 region has the DNA TGTGCCTGGAGTGTAATCCGTGAGCAGTTCTTC. The full variable domain, rest sourced from reference TRBV30 and TRBJ2-1, is SQTIHQWPATLVQPVGSPLSLECTVEGTSNPNLYWYRQAAGRGLQLLFYSVGIGQISSEVPQNLSASRPQDRQFILSSKKLLLSDSGFYLCAWSVIREQFFGPGTRLTVL.

The V and J genes are TRBV4-3 and TRBJ1-6; TRBD1 might be the D (5 bases). Trimming left V 0 bases short and J 5 bases short, with 11 bases between. This CDR3 is 16 amino acids long. CDR1 and CDR2 from the germline V gene are LGHNA and YSLEER. The CDR3 sequence: CASSQEPGFDNSPLHF. CDR3 nucleotide sequence: TGCGCCAGCAGCCAAGAACCAGGGTTCGATAATTCACCCCTCCACTTT.

The rearrangement joins TRBV6-1 to TRBJ2-1; D might be TRBD1 (7 bases). Trimming cost V 6 bases and J 6 bases, with 15 bases left between them. Per the germline V gene, CDR1 is MNHNS and CDR2 is SASEGT. This CDR3 is 14 amino acids long. The CDR3 DNA is TGTGCCAGCAGGGTGGACAGGCGGGGCAATGAGCAGTTCTTC. This encodes CASRVDRRGNEQFF.

The V and J genes are TRBV18 and TRBJ1-1; D unresolved. The germline CDR1 and CDR2 sequences are KGHSH and LQKENI. V dropped 7 bases and J dropped 1 base, with 7 bases sitting between them. The CDR3 sequence is 12 residues long. In DNA, the CDR3 is TGTGCCAGCTTCGCCAGGAACACTGAAGCTTTCTTT. Translated: CASFARNTEAFF.

The chain links TRBV28 to TRBJ1-4, with TRBD1 as a possible D gene (6 bases). Germline lookup yields CDR1 MDHEN and CDR2 SYDVKM. This CDR3 spans 16 amino acids. Trimming removed 3 bases at V and 0 bases at J, with 11 bases between. The CDR3 protein is CASSFGGLATNEKLFF. CDR3 in DNA: TGTGCCAGCAGTTTCGGGGGGCTAGCAACTAATGAAAAACTGTTTTTT.

The chain carries TRBV5-1 and TRBJ1-4, with D unclear. The germline CDR1 and CDR2 sequences are SGHRS and YFSETQ. The V and J ends lost 4 bases and 6 bases respectively, with 13 bases between them. CDR3 length equals 14 residues. The CDR3 coding sequence is TGCGCCAGCAGCCGGGAAGGATTGGATGAAAAACTGTTTTTT. Protein sequence: CASSREGLDEKLFF.

This clone was seen only a few times. The chain recombines TRBV11-2 with TRBJ2-1, with D maybe TRBD1 (5 bases). The germline V gene encodes CDR1 SGHAT and CDR2 FQNNGV. Trimming removed 2 bases at V and 3 bases at J, with 14 bases between. There are 16 residues in the CDR3. CDR3 region: CASSLQSGSHYNEQFF. Written as DNA, the CDR3 is TGTGCCAGCAGCTTACAATCAGGGTCTCACTACAATGAGCAGTTCTTC.

Written as DNA, the CDR3 is TGTGCCTGGAGTTTGGCATACTCACCCCTCCACTTT. It encodes CAWSLAYSPLHF. The chain employs TRBV30 and TRBJ1-6; no clear D gene. CDR3 length equals 12 residues. The V and J ends lost 2 bases and 10 bases respectively, with 9 bases between them. Per the germline V gene, CDR1 is GTSNPN and CDR2 is SVGIG (reference sequence).

This chain joins TRBV19 and TRBJ2-1, with D perhaps assigned TRBD1 or TRBD2 (5 bases each). Germline CDR1 reads LNHDA; CDR2 reads SQIVND (reference sequence). The CDR3 extends over 16 amino acids. Deletions cut 1 base from V and 7 bases from J, with 17 bases between. The CDR3 is CASSIGGFSRRNEQFF. For the CDR3, the DNA is TGTGCCAGTAGTATAGGGGGCTTCTCACGGAGGAATGAGCAGTTCTTC. Looking up the rest from reference TRBV19 and TRBJ2-1 gives the full variable domain: DGGITQSPKYLFRKEGQNVTLSCEQNLNHDAMYWYRQDPGQGLRLIYYSQIVNDFQKGDIAEGYSVSREKKESFPLTVTSAQKNPTAFYLCASSIGGFSRRNEQFFGPGTRLTVL.

This chain joins TRBV28 and TRBJ1-1, with unresolved D. CDR1 and CDR2 (germline): MDHEN, SYDVKM. This CDR3 is built from 13 residues. The ends were cut back, 4 bases at V and 4 bases at J, with 10 bases in the middle. CDR3 DNA: TGTGCCAGCAGTTCCCTGCCAGGCACTGAAGCTTTCTTT. Protein sequence: CASSSLPGTEAFF.

The count of this clone is one. This sequence joins TRBV5-1 and TRBJ2-1; 16 bases align to TRBD2. J lost 9 bases, V lost 4 bases, and 7 bases had no gene match. The CDR3 covers 16 residues. Germline V gene data show CDR1 as SGHRS and CDR2 as YFSETQ. The CDR3 nucleotides read TGCGCCAGCAGCCAGGGACTAGCGGGAGGGCTGAGTGAGCAGTTCTTC. Translation gives CASSQGLAGGLSEQFF.

The chain links TRBV2 to TRBJ2-7, with D unclear. The CDR3 has 13 amino acids. The V and J ends lost 3 bases and 1 base respectively, with 7 bases between them. Per germline, CDR1 SNHLY and CDR2 FYNNEI. DNA of the CDR3: TGTGCCAGCAGTGAGTACCGGTCCTACGAGCAGTACTTC. It encodes CASSEYRSYEQYF.